Detailed here is one TCR beta chain. The antigen remains unidentified. The data derive from a study of blood T cells in healthy people across ages. For the second PCR, which ran for about 7 to 11 cycles, a sample-barcoded 5' primer and a J-beta primer mix were used. TCRdb fed the 5' RACE reads into MiXCR, producing one record per CDR3 protein. Of about 590,000 distinct CDR3 sequences in the sample, approximately 30% were seen once. Study outcomes and limitations: Per-million-T-cell TCR beta diversity fell roughly linearly with age.

Sequenced material: blood. The clonotype originates from a woman of 80 years or more in good health.

Here the CDR3 reads CASSSQPAGGEMNYGYTF. CDR3 DNA sequence: TGCGCCAGCAGCTCGCAACCGGCAGGGGGCGAGATGAACTATGGCTACACCTTC. The chain combines TRBV5-1 with TRBJ1-2; 8 nucleotides agree with TRBD1. This CDR3 has 18 amino acids. With 3 bases clipped from V and 2 bases from J, the junction kept 15 bases outside the gene matches. The germline CDR1 and CDR2 sequences are SGHRS and YFSETQ.